This TCR beta chain was recorded in a study of coeliac disease. Findings and limits, study-wide: Unbiased detection of gliadin-specific T cells was judged not feasible with this approach. Intraepithelial and lamina propria fractions were not highly pure.

Sequenced by immunoSEQ multiplex PCR; TCRdb stores in-frame clones only, minus some. The sample contains approximately 1,500 clones, roughly 60% of which appear only once. A word on this clone: As yet, its antigen is unknown.

CDR1 and CDR2 from the germline V gene are SGHVS and FNYEAQ. V lost 3 bases and J 4 bases, leaving 12 bases between the germline ends. There are 15 residues in the CDR3. The TCR originated in a woman aged 50 to 60 with celiac disease on a gluten-free diet. What was sequenced was intraepithelial lymphocytes from the gut. This chain links TRBV7-6 with TRBJ2-2; maybe TRBD2 (6 bases). In nucleotides, the CDR3 is TGTGCCAGCAGCTTCTACACAGCGGGCACCGGGGAGCTGTTTTTT. Amino acids: CASSFYTAGTGELFF.